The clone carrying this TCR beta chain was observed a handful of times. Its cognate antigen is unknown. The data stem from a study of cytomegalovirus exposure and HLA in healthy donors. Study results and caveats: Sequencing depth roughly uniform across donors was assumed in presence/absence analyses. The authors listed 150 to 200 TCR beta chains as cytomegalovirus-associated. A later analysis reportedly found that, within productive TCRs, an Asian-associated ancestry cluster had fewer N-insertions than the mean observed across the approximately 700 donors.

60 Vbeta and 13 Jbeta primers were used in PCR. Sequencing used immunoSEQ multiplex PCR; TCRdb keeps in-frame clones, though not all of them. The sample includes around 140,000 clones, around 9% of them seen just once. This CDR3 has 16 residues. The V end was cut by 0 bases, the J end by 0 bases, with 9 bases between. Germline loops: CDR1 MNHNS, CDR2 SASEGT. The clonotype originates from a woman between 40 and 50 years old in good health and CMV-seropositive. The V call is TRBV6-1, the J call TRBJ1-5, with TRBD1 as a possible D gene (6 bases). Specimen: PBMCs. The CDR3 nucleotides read TGTGCCAGCAGTGAAGCGACAGGCCATAGCAATCAGCCCCAGCATTTT. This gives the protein CASSEATGHSNQPQHF.